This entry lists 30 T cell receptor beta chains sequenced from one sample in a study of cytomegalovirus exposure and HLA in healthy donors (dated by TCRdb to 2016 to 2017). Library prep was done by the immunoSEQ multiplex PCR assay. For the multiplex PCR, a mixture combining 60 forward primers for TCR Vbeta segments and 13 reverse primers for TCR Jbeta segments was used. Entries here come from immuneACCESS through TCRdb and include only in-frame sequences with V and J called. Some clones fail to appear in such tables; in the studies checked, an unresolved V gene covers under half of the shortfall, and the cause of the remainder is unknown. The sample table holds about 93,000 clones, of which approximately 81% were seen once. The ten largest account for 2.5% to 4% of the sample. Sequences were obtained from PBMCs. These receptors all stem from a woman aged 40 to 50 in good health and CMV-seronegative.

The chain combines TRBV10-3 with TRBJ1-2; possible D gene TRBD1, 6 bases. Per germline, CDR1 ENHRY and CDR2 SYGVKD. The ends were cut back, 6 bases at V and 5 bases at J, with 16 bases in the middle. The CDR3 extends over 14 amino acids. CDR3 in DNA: TGTGCCATCAGAGAGGACAGCAACCTTTATGGCTACACCTTC. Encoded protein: CAIREDSNLYGYTF.

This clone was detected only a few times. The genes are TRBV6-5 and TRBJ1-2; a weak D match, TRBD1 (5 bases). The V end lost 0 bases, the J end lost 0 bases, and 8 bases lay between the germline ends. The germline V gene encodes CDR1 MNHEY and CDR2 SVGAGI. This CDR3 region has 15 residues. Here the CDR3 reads CASSYSGGTNYGYTF. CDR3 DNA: TGTGCCAGCAGTTACTCGGGGGGGACTAACTATGGCTACACCTTC.

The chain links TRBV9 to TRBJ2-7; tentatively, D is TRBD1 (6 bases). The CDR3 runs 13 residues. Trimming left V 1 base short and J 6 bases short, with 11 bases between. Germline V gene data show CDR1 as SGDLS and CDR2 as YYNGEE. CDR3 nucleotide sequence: TGTGCCAGCAGCGTAACAGGGTATGGCGAGCAGTACTTC. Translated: CASSVTGYGEQYF.

CDR3 nucleotides: TGCGCCAGCAGCTTGGACCTAGTTGGTACGCAGTATTTT. It codes for CASSLDLVGTQYF. The J gene is TRBJ2-3, the V gene TRBV5-1; D is ambiguous. The V end was cut by 0 bases, the J end by 8 bases, with 10 bases between. Germline V lookup: CDR1 SGHRS, CDR2 YFSETQ. The CDR3 consists of 13 residues.

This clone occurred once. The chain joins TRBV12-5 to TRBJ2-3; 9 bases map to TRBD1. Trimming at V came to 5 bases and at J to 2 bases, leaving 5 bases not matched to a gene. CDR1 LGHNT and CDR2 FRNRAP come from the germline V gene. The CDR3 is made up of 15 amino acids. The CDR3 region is CASGRGTGNTDTQYF. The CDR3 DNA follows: TGTGCTAGTGGTCGCGGGACAGGGAACACAGATACGCAGTATTTT.

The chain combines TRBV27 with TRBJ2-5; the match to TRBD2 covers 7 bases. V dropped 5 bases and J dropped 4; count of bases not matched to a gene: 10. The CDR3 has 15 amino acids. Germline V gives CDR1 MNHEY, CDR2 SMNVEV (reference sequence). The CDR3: CASSINRGGTETQYF. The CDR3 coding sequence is TGTGCCAGCAGTATAAACCGGGGAGGGACAGAGACCCAGTACTTC.

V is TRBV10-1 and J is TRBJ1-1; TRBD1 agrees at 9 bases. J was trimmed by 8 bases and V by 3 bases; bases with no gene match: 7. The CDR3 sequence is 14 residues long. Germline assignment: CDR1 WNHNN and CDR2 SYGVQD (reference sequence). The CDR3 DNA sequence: TGCGCCAGCAGTGAAGGGGGACAGGGCGGGGAAGCTTTCTTT. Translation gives CASSEGGQGGEAFF.

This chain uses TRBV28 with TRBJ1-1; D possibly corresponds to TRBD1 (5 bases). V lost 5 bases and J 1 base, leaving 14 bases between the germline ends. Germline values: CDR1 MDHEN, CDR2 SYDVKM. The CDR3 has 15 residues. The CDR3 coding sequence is TGTGCCAGCAGTCCCTCCCTGACAGCGAACACTGAAGCTTTCTTT. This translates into CASSPSLTANTEAFF.

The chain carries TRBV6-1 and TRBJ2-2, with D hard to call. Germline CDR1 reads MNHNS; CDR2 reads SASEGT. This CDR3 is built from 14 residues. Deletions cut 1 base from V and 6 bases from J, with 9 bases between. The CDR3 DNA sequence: TGTGCCAGCAGTGAAGTTCGGGTGGCCGGGGAGCTGTTTTTT. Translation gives CASSEVRVAGELFF.

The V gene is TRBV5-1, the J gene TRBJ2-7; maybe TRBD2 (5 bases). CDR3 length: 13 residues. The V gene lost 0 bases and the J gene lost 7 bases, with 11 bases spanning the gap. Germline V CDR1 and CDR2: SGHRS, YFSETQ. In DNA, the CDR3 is TGCGCCAGCAGCTTGGTGGCGGGTGGGGAGCAGTACTTC. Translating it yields CASSLVAGGEQYF.

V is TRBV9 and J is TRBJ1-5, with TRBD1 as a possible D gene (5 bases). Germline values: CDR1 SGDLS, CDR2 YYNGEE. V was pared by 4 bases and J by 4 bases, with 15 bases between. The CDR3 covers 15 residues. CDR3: CASSTSAGRNQPQHF. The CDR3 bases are TGTGCCAGCAGCACCTCGGCGGGACGAAATCAGCCCCAGCATTTT.

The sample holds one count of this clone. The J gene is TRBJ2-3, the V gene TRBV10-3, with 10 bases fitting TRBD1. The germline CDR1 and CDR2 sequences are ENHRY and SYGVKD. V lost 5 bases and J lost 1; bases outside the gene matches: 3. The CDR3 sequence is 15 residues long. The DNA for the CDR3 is TGTGCCATCAGTACCGGGACAGGGGGCACAGATACGCAGTATTTT. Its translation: CAISTGTGGTDTQYF.

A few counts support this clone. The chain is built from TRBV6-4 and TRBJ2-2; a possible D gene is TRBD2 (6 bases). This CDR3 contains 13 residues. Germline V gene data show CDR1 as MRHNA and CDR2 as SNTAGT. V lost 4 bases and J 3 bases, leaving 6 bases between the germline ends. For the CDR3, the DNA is TGTGCCAGCAGTGGACTAGACACCGGGGAGCTGTTTTTT. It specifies CASSGLDTGELFF.

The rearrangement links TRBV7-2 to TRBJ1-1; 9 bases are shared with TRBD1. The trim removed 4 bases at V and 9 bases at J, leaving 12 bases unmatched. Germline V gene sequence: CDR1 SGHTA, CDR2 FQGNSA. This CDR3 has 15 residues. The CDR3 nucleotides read TGTGCCAGCAGCTCAGACAGGGGGTTTCTTCTACAAGCTTTCTTT. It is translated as CASSSDRGFLLQAFF.

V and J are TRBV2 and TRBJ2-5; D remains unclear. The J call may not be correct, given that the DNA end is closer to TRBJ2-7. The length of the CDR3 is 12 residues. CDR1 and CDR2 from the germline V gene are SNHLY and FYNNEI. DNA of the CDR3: TGTGCCAGCATGTCATTAAAGTACGAGCAGTACTTC. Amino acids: CASMSLKYEQYF.

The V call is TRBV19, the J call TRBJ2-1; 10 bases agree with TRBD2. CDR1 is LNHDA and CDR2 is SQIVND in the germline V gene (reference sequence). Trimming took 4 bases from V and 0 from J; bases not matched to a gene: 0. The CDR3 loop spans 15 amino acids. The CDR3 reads CASSTSGSSYNEQFF. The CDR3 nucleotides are TGTGCCAGTAGTACTAGCGGGAGCTCCTACAATGAGCAGTTCTTC.

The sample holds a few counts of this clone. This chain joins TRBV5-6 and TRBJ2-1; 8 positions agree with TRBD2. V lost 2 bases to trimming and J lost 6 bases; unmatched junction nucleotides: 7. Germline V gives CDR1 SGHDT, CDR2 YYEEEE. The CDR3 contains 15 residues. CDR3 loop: CASSLVTSDRNEQFF. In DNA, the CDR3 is TGTGCCAGCAGCTTAGTGACTAGCGATCGCAATGAGCAGTTCTTC.

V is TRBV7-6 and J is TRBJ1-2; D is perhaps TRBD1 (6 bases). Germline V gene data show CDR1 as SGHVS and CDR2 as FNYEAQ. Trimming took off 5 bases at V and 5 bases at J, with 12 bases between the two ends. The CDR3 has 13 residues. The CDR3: CASSEETGYGYTF. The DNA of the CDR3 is TGTGCCAGCAGCGAAGAGACAGGATATGGCTACACCTTC.

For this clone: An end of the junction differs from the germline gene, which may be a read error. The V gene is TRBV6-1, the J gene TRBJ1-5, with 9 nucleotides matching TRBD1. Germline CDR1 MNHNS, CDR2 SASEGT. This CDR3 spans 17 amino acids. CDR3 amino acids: CASSKAPGQGGNQPQHF. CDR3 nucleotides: TGTGCCAGCAGTAAAGCCCCGGGACAGGGAGGCAATCAGCCCCAGCATTTT.

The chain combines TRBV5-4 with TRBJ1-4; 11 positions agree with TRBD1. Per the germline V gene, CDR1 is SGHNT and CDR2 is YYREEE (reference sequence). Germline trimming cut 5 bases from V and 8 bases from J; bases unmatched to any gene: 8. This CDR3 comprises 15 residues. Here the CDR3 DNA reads TGTGCCAGCAGTCGGACAGGGGGCGAGAGGGAAAAACTGTTTTTT. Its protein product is CASSRTGGEREKLFF. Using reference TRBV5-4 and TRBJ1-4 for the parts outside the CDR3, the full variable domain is ETGVTQSPTHLIKTRGQQVTLRCSSQSGHNTVSWYQQALGQGPQFIFQYYREEENGRGNFPPRFSGLQFPNYSSELNVNALELDDSALYLCASSRTGGEREKLFFGSGTQLSVL.

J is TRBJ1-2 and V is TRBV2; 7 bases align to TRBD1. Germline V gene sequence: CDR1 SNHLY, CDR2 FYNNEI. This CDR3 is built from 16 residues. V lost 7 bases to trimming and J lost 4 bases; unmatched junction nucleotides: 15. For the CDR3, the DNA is TGTGCCAGCAAGGGGGCCTCCGCGGGGGGTAGCTATGGCTACACCTTC. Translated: CASKGASAGGSYGYTF. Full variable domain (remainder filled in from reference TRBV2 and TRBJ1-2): EPEVTQTPSHQVTQMGQEVILRCVPISNHLYFYWYRQILGQKVEFLVSFYNNEISEKSEIFDDQFSVERPDGSNFTLKIRSTKLEDSAMYFCASKGASAGGSYGYTFGSGTRLTVV.

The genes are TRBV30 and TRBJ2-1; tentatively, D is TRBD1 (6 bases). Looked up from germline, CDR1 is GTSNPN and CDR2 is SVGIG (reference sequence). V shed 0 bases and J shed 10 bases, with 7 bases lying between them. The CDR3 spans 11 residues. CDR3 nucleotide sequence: TGTGCCTGGAGTGTAGACAGGGAGCAGTTCTTC. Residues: CAWSVDREQFF.

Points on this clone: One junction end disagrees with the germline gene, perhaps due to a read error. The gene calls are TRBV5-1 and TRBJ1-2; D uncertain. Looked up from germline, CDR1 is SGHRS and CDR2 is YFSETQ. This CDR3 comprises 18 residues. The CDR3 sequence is CASSLARQTFPANHGYTF. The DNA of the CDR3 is TGCGCCAGCAGCTTGGCCCGGCAGACTTTCCCTGCTAACCATGGCTACACCTTC.

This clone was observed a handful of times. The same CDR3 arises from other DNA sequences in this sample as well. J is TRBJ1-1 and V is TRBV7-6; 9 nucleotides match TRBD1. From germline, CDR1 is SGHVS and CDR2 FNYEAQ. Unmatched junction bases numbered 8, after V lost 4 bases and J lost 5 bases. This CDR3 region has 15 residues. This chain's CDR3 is CASSSQQGARTEAFF. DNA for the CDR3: TGTGCCAGCAGCTCACAACAGGGGGCGAGGACTGAAGCTTTCTTT.

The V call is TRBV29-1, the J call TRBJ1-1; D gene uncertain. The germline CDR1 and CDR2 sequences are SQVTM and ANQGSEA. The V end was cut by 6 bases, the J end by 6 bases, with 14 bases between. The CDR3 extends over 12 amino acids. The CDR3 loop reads CSVIPGLAEAFF. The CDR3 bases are TGCAGCGTCATACCGGGGTTGGCTGAAGCTTTCTTT. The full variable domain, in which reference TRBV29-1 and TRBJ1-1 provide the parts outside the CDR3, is SAVISQKPSRDICQRGTSLTIQCQVDSQVTMMFWYRQQPGQSLTLIATANQGSEATYESGFVIDKFPISRPNLTFSTLTVSNMSPEDSSIYLCSVIPGLAEAFFGQGTRLTVV.

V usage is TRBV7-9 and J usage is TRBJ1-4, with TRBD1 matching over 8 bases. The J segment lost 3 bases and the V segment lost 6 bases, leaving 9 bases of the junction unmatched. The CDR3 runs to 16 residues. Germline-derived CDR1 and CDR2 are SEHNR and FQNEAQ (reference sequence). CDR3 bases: TGTGCCAGCAGTTCCACAGGGGGAAGGTCTAATGAAAAACTGTTTTTT. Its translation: CASSSTGGRSNEKLFF.

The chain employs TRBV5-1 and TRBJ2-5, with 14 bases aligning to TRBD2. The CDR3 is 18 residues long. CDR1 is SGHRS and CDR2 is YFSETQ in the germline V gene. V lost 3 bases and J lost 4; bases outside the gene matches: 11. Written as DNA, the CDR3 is TGCGCCAGCAGCTCTCCGAGGCGGGGACTAGCGGGGGTAGAGACCCAGTACTTC. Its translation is CASSSPRRGLAGVETQYF.

CDR3 in amino acids: CASIRTSGRNNEQFF. CDR3 nucleotide sequence: TGTGCCAGCATTAGGACTAGCGGCCGTAACAATGAGCAGTTCTTC. The rearrangement joins TRBV6-1 to TRBJ2-1, with TRBD2 matching 10 bases. Germline trimming cut 7 bases from V and 5 bases from J; bases unmatched to any gene: 8. This CDR3 is built from 15 residues. In germline, CDR1 is MNHNS, CDR2 SASEGT.

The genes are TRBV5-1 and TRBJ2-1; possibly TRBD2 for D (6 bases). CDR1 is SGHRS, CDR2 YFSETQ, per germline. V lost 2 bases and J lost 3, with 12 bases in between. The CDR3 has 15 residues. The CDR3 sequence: CASSLNGRGYNEQFF. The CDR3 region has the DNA TGCGCCAGCAGCTTAAACGGGAGAGGCTACAATGAGCAGTTCTTC.

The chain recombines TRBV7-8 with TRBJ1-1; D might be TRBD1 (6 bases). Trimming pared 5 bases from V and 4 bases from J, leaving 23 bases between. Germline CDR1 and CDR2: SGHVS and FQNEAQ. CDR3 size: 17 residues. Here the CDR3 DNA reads TGTGCCAGCAGCCTAGTCCCGGGACATTTATGGAGCACTGAAGCTTTCTTT. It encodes CASSLVPGHLWSTEAFF. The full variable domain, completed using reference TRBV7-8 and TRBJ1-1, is GAGVSQSPRYKVAKRGQDVALRCDPISGHVSLFWYQQALGQGPEFLTYFQNEAQLDKSGLPSDRFFAERPEGSVSTLKIQRTQQEDSAVYLCASSLVPGHLWSTEAFFGQGTRLTVV.